Listed here is a single T cell receptor (beta chain). Its target is not known. This sample is drawn from a study of cytomegalovirus exposure and HLA in healthy donors. Overall study context: As released early, the data held 70 million to 100 million unique TCRs from HLA-typed donors. Points from the study as a whole: In a later analysis, HLA-C alleles had the fewest associated TCRs, DRB1 alleles the most.

Germline CDR1 and CDR2: MNHEY and SMNVEV (reference sequence). The CDR3 has 16 amino acids. With 2 bases removed from V and 5 bases from J, the gap between germline ends came to 19 bases. The PCR ran on 60 Vbeta and 13 Jbeta primers. Clones were read by immunoSEQ multiplex PCR, and TCRdb kept only the in-frame ones, dropping some. The sample yields about 98,000 clones, about 70% seen once. Material for sequencing was PBMCs. The V call is TRBV27, the J call TRBJ2-7; D not certain. The receptor was derived from a female donor in good health and CMV-seronegative. The CDR3 here is CASSLVGGPPIDEQYF. CDR3 in DNA: TGTGCCAGCAGTTTAGTAGGTGGGCCTCCTATCGACGAGCAGTACTTC.